The 16 T cell receptor beta chains below come from one sample, sequenced in a study of immune evolution from preneoplasia to lung adenocarcinoma. The data were produced by immunoSEQ multiplex PCR, yet TCRdb's version contains in-frame clones alone and is incomplete. The table lists 7,400 or so clones, 79% of them singletons, with around 8% in the top ten. What was sequenced was FFPE minimally invasive lung adenocarcinoma tissue. These TCRs come from a person aged 70 to 79 with lung adenocarcinoma.

The chain couples TRBV18 to TRBJ1-1; TRBD1 matches 7 bases. The CDR3 covers 14 residues. Germline V CDR1 and CDR2: KGHSH, LQKENI. V was clipped by 6 bases and J by 3 bases; unmatched bases: 7. The CDR3 here is CASSLGTVDTEAFF. CDR3 nucleotide sequence: TGTGCCAGCTCCCTTGGGACAGTGGACACTGAAGCTTTCTTT.

This chain links TRBV28 with TRBJ2-7; 7 nucleotides agree with TRBD1. Germline V lookup: CDR1 MDHEN, CDR2 SYDVKM. After removal of 5 bases from V and 3 bases from J, the junction contained 13 bases not matched to a gene. There are 16 residues in the CDR3. This chain's CDR3 is CASSGVGQNSGYEQYF. As DNA, the CDR3 is TGTGCCAGCAGTGGGGTGGGACAGAATAGTGGCTACGAGCAGTACTTC.

The sample holds a few counts of this clone. The chain combines TRBV7-9 with TRBJ2-5; 8 nucleotides line up with TRBD2. Germline-derived CDR1 and CDR2 are SEHNR and FQNEAQ (reference sequence). The CDR3 consists of 16 residues. Germline trimming cut 1 base from V and 0 bases from J; bases unmatched to any gene: 4. DNA of the CDR3: TGTGCCAGCAGCTTAGGGCGCGGGGGGAACCAAGAGACCCAGTACTTC. This translates into CASSLGRGGNQETQYF.

The chain recombines TRBV5-1 with TRBJ1-5; possible D gene TRBD1, 5 bases. Per the germline V gene, CDR1 is SGHRS and CDR2 is YFSETQ. This CDR3 contains 14 residues. V was pared by 5 bases and J by 4 bases, with 13 bases between. CDR3 sequence (DNA): TGCGCCAGCAGTGAGGGGACCGCGAATCAGCCCCAGCATTTT. Translation: CASSEGTANQPQHF.

The chain has TRBV7-9 and TRBJ2-7; no definite D call. Germline CDR1 and CDR2: SEHNR and FQNEAQ (reference sequence). V gave up 4 bases and J gave up 4 bases, with 8 bases separating them. The length of the CDR3 is 12 residues. In DNA, the CDR3 is TGTGCCAGCAGCTCCACTCCTTACGAGCAGTACTTC. It specifies CASSSTPYEQYF.

About this clone: One end of the junction varies from germline; a read error may be responsible. The chain employs TRBV7-7 and TRBJ2-3; the D is unclear. Per the germline V gene, CDR1 is SSHAT and CDR2 is FNYEAQ (reference sequence). There are 14 residues in the CDR3. In nucleotides, the CDR3 is TGTGCTAGCAGCCCAGGAGCTAGCACAGATACGCAGTATTTT. It codes for CASSPGASTDTQYF.

The J gene is TRBJ2-1, the V gene TRBV2, with D possibly matching TRBD2 (5 bases). The CDR3 is 12 residues long. Germline V gene sequence: CDR1 SNHLY, CDR2 FYNNEI. V lost 8 bases and J lost 6, with 11 bases in between. CDR3 in DNA: TGTGCCAGCGGGTATGGACTCAATGAGCAGTTCTTC. It yields the protein CASGYGLNEQFF.

The table lists this clone with a count of one. The CDR3 DNA sequence: TGTGCCAGCAGTTTCGGGGGCCACACAGATACGCAGTATTTT. Its protein is CASSFGGHTDTQYF. The chain links TRBV27 to TRBJ2-3; D may correspond to TRBD1 or TRBD2 (6 bases each). This CDR3 comprises 14 residues. The germline CDR1 and CDR2 sequences are MNHEY and SMNVEV (reference sequence). V was cut by 3 bases and J by 2 bases, with 9 bases left in between.

The chain recombines TRBV7-9 with TRBJ2-5, with D maybe TRBD2 (6 bases). In germline, CDR1 is SEHNR, CDR2 FQNEAQ (reference sequence). The CDR3 has 14 amino acids. V was clipped by 6 bases and J by 1 base, with 12 bases between them. In nucleotides, the CDR3 is TGTGCCAGCAGACAGGCTAGCGTCCAAGAGACCCAGTACTTC. Translating it yields CASRQASVQETQYF.

This chain joins TRBV2 and TRBJ1-1, with D tentatively TRBD1 (6 bases). This CDR3 has 15 amino acids. Germline V gene sequence: CDR1 SNHLY, CDR2 FYNNEI. V was trimmed by 2 bases and J by 1 base, leaving 11 bases between them. The CDR3 here is CASSELGGKNTEAFF. The CDR3 nucleotides read TGTGCCAGCAGTGAATTAGGGGGGAAGAACACTGAAGCTTTCTTT.

In regard to this clone: The junction differs from germline at one of its ends, possibly a read error. The chain combines TRBV6-1 with TRBJ1-2; D is undetermined. Germline-derived CDR1 and CDR2 are MNHNS and SASEGT. This CDR3 region has 11 residues. In nucleotides, the CDR3 is TGTGCCAGCAGTGAAAACTACGGCTACACCTTC. Protein: CASSENYGYTF.

The V gene is TRBV27, the J gene TRBJ2-3; a possible D gene is TRBD1 (5 bases). The CDR3 has 14 residues. CDR1 is MNHEY, CDR2 SMNVEV, per germline (reference sequence). V was trimmed by 3 bases and J by 2 bases, leaving 9 bases between them. The CDR3 nucleotides read TGTGCCAGCAGTTTGGGCAGGGCCACAGATACGCAGTATTTT. Amino acids: CASSLGRATDTQYF.

This clone has more than one count but fewer than ten. The chain has TRBV4-3 and TRBJ2-1; TRBD1 or TRBD2 may be the D gene (6 bases each). Germline loops: CDR1 LGHNA, CDR2 YSLEER. This CDR3 spans 15 amino acids. The ends were cut back, 1 base at V and 9 bases at J, with 16 bases in the middle. CDR3 DNA: TGCGCCAGCAGCCAAGCTAAGGGGGGCCCCGGTGAGCAGTTCTTC. Residues: CASSQAKGGPGEQFF.

The table lists this clone with a count of one. Relative to the germline gene, one junction end is altered; a read error may explain this. V and J are TRBV7-7 and TRBJ2-5; 8 bases line up with TRBD2. This CDR3 is built from 15 residues. Per germline, CDR1 SSHAT and CDR2 FNYEAQ (reference sequence). The CDR3 DNA is TGTGCTAGCAGCTTAGGCGGGAGGATGCAAGAGACCCAGTACTTC. Protein sequence: CASSLGGRMQETQYF.

The chain joins TRBV30 to TRBJ1-2; TRBD1 agrees at 7 bases. Trimming at V came to 2 bases and at J to 5 bases, leaving 8 bases not matched to a gene. The CDR3 spans 14 residues. Germline CDR1 is GTSNPN and CDR2 is SVGIG (reference sequence). The CDR3 protein is CAWSQGGTTYGYTF. In DNA form, the CDR3 reads TGTGCCTGGAGTCAGGGGGGGACGACGTATGGCTACACCTTC.

CDR3 in DNA: TGTGCCAGCTCACCAGGGGGATCCACTGAAGCTTTCTTT. This encodes CASSPGGSTEAFF. The chain carries TRBV18 and TRBJ1-1; tentatively, D is TRBD1 (5 bases). V was shortened by 2 bases and J by 4 bases, with 8 bases between the two germline ends. This CDR3 is built from 13 residues. Germline V gives CDR1 KGHSH, CDR2 LQKENI. Supplemented by reference TRBV18 and TRBJ1-1, the full variable domain reads NAGVMQNPRHLVRRRGQEARLRCSPMKGHSHVYWYRQLPEEGLKFMVYLQKENIIDESGMPKERFSAEFPKEGPSILRIQQVVRGDSAAYFCASSPGGSTEAFFGQGTRLTVV.